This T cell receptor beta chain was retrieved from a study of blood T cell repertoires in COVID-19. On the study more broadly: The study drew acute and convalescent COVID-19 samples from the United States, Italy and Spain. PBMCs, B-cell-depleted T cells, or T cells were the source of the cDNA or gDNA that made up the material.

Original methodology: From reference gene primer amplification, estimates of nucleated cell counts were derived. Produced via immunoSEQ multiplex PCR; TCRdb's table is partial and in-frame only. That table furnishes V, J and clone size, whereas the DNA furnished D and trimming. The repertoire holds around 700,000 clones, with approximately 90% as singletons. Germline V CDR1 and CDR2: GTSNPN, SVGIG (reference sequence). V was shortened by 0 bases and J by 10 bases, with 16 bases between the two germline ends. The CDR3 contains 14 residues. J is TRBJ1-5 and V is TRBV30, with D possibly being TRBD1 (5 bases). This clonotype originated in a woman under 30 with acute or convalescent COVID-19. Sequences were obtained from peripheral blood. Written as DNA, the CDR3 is TGTGCCTGGAGTGTAAGCAGGGAAGTTGGACCCCAGCATTTT. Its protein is CAWSVSREVGPQHF.